Following are 19 T cell receptor beta chains from one sample sequenced in a study of T cell changes during pregnancy in multiple sclerosis. Libraries were prepared by immunoSEQ multiplex PCR; TCRdb keeps only in-frame clonotypes and omits some of them. There are about 100,000 clones in the sample; about 93% occur only once, and 0.99% lies in the top ten. The sequencing here drew on peripheral blood, taken after pregnancy. These receptors were taken from a female donor with multiple sclerosis, enrolled in a pregnancy study.

The chain carries TRBV28 and TRBJ1-1; TRBD1 aligns across 8 bases. This CDR3 is 16 amino acids long. From germline, CDR1 is MDHEN and CDR2 SYDVKM. Losses at the gene ends were 2 bases for V and 9 bases for J; bases not matched to a gene: 14. This CDR3 is CASSLSASLQGGKAFF. The CDR3 nucleotides are TGTGCCAGCAGTTTAAGTGCGTCCCTACAGGGGGGGAAAGCTTTCTTT.

The V gene is TRBV19, the J gene TRBJ2-3; 8 bases agree with TRBD2. The J segment lost 1 base and the V segment lost 7 bases, leaving 10 bases of the junction unmatched. Germline V lookup: CDR1 LNHDA, CDR2 SQIVND (reference sequence). This CDR3 has 16 residues. The CDR3 is CASMWSGSLGTDTQYF. DNA of the CDR3: TGTGCCAGTATGTGGAGCGGGAGCCTCGGCACAGATACGCAGTATTTT.

This sequence joins TRBV4-2 and TRBJ2-7, with TRBD2 matching 7 bases. The J segment lost 1 base and the V segment lost 2 bases, leaving 8 bases of the junction unmatched. The CDR3 is 16 residues long. Germline CDR1 reads LGHNA; CDR2 reads YNFKEQ. The CDR3 DNA sequence: TGTGCCAGCAGCCAAACCCGGGACTATTCGTCCTACGAGCAGTACTTC. Residues: CASSQTRDYSSYEQYF.

The rearrangement joins TRBV4-3 to TRBJ2-2; the D gene is possibly TRBD2 (6 bases). The CDR3 consists of 15 residues. The germline gives CDR1 LGHNA, CDR2 YSLEER. Trimming shortened V by 0 bases and J by 5 bases, and 10 bases separated the two germline ends. The CDR3 bases are TGCGCCAGCAGCCAAGAAGACGCGGGGACCGGGGAGCTGTTTTTT. Translating it yields CASSQEDAGTGELFF.

The chain's CDR3 is CASSLFPRTSPNEQFF. CDR3 coding DNA: TGTGCCAGCAGTCTCTTTCCCAGGACTAGTCCGAATGAGCAGTTCTTC. This chain uses TRBV28 with TRBJ2-1; 7 bases match TRBD2. CDR1 is MDHEN, CDR2 SYDVKM, per germline. The CDR3 is 16 residues long. The trim removed 5 bases at V and 7 bases at J, leaving 14 bases unmatched.

The gene calls are TRBV30 and TRBJ2-1, with a possible D match to TRBD2 (6 bases). Trimming took 2 bases from V and 2 from J, leaving 13 bases between them. The CDR3 covers 15 residues. The V gene's germline CDR1 is GTSNPN and CDR2 SVGIG (reference sequence). CDR3 protein: CAWSSLALPYNEQFF. CDR3 coding DNA: TGTGCCTGGAGTTCCCTAGCGCTGCCCTACAATGAGCAGTTCTTC.

The chain is built from TRBV19 and TRBJ1-2, with 7 bases lining up with TRBD1. There are 13 residues in the CDR3. CDR1 is LNHDA, CDR2 SQIVND, per germline (reference sequence). The junction had 4 bases not matched to a gene; V was cut back by 6 bases and J by 3 bases. The CDR3 DNA sequence: TGTGCCAGTAGACAGGGGATCGACTATGGCTACACCTTC. Residues: CASRQGIDYGYTF.

The count of this clone is one. V gene TRBV7-2 combines with J gene TRBJ1-1, with TRBD1 matching 10 bases. The CDR3 contains 17 residues. The germline CDR1 and CDR2 sequences are SGHTA and FQGNSA. J was trimmed by 0 bases and V by 3 bases; bases with no gene match: 7. DNA of the CDR3: TGTGCCAGCAGCTTGTGGGGGACAGGGGCCATGAACACTGAAGCTTTCTTT. This sequence encodes CASSLWGTGAMNTEAFF.

The chain recombines TRBV9 with TRBJ1-1; possibly TRBD1 for D (5 bases). CDR3 length equals 17 residues. CDR1 and CDR2 (germline): SGDLS, YYNGEE. V was pared by 2 bases and J by 0 bases, with 17 bases between. The CDR3 nucleotides read TGTGCCAGCAGCGTGGGGGGACTCCGAGAATTGAACACTGAAGCTTTCTTT. Its protein is CASSVGGLRELNTEAFF.

This clone was recorded only once. This chain joins TRBV18 and TRBJ2-1, with 14 bases matching TRBD2. This CDR3 is built from 15 residues. V lost 3 bases and J lost 10; bases outside the gene matches: 5. Germline CDR1 KGHSH, CDR2 LQKENI. The CDR3 reads CASSPGLAGGGEQFF. The CDR3 nucleotides are TGTGCCAGCTCACCCGGACTAGCGGGAGGTGGAGAGCAGTTCTTC.

CDR3 loop: CASSFGLAGSSYNEQFF. Written as DNA, the CDR3 is TGTGCCAGCAGCTTCGGACTAGCGGGGAGCTCCTACAATGAGCAGTTCTTC. The chain couples TRBV5-4 to TRBJ2-1; 12 nucleotides line up with TRBD2. This CDR3 has 17 amino acids. The germline gives CDR1 SGHNT, CDR2 YYREEE (reference sequence). With 2 bases clipped from V and 0 bases from J, the junction kept 3 bases outside the gene matches. The full variable domain, its missing parts supplied by reference TRBV5-4 and TRBJ2-1, is ETGVTQSPTHLIKTRGQQVTLRCSSQSGHNTVSWYQQALGQGPQFIFQYYREEENGRGNFPPRFSGLQFPNYSSELNVNALELDDSALYLCASSFGLAGSSYNEQFFGPGTRLTVL.

The chain links TRBV4-3 to TRBJ2-3, with 7 positions matching TRBD2. There are 16 residues in the CDR3. J was trimmed by 0 bases and V by 1 base; bases with no gene match: 4. Germline CDR1 LGHNA, CDR2 YSLEER. The CDR3 sequence is CASSQVPAGSTDTQYF. CDR3 DNA: TGCGCCAGCAGCCAAGTGCCAGCGGGGAGCACAGATACGCAGTATTTT.

The gene calls are TRBV7-3 and TRBJ2-5, with D possibly being TRBD2 (5 bases). Trimming removed 2 bases from V and 2 bases from J, with 9 bases in between. The CDR3 length is 14 residues. Germline V gene lookup returns CDR1 SGHTA and CDR2 FQGTGA. CDR3 in DNA: TGTGCCAGCAGCTTAGCGGGCCGACAAGAGACCCAGTACTTC. It encodes CASSLAGRQETQYF.

The chain employs TRBV7-9 and TRBJ2-7; possibly TRBD1 for D (6 bases). Trimming stripped 6 bases from V and 0 bases from J, with 12 bases between. The CDR3 is made up of 14 amino acids. Germline V gives CDR1 SEHNR, CDR2 FQNEAQ (reference sequence). As DNA, the CDR3 is TGTGCCAGCAGGGGGGACATCAGCTCCTACGAGCAGTACTTC. It is translated as CASRGDISSYEQYF. Using reference TRBV7-9 and TRBJ2-7 for the parts outside the CDR3, the full variable domain is DTGVSQNPRHKITKRGQNVTFRCDPISEHNRLYWYRQTLGQGPEFLTYFQNEAQLEKSRLLSDRFSAERPKGSFSTLEIQRTEQGDSAMYLCASRGDISSYEQYFGPGTRLTVT.

V and J are TRBV6-6 and TRBJ1-1; D perhaps matches TRBD1 (6 bases). The germline V gene has CDR1 MNHNY and CDR2 SVGAGI (reference sequence). This CDR3 is 14 amino acids long. V was trimmed by 6 bases and J by 1 base, leaving 12 bases between them. CDR3 sequence (DNA): TGTGCCAGCAGACAGGGTGGCGAGAACACTGAAGCTTTCTTT. This translates into CASRQGGENTEAFF.

The V and J genes are TRBV5-4 and TRBJ1-2, with 8 bases matching TRBD1. The trim removed 4 bases at V and 3 bases at J, leaving 5 bases unmatched. Germline V lookup: CDR1 SGHNT, CDR2 YYREEE (reference sequence). This CDR3 region has 14 residues. This CDR3 reads CASSPGGADYGYTF. The CDR3 bases are TGTGCCAGCAGCCCAGGGGGCGCAGACTATGGCTACACCTTC.

This rearrangement joins TRBV7-9 to TRBJ2-7, with D possibly being TRBD2 (5 bases). Between the trimmed V and J ends, which lost 5 bases and 4 bases, there was a span of 12 bases. The germline V gene encodes CDR1 SEHNR and CDR2 FQNEAQ (reference sequence). There are 13 residues in the CDR3. The DNA for the CDR3 is TGTGCCAGCAGCGAGGACTCACTGTACGAGCAGTACTTC. As protein: CASSEDSLYEQYF.

The gene calls are TRBV4-1 and TRBJ1-5; the D is unclear. The CDR3 spans 16 residues. The V end lost 0 bases, the J end lost 0 bases, and 9 bases lay between the germline ends. Germline V gene lookup returns CDR1 MGHRA and CDR2 YSYEKL. CDR3 loop: CASSQDSPYSNQPQHF. DNA of the CDR3: TGCGCCAGCAGCCAAGACAGTCCATATAGCAATCAGCCCCAGCATTTT.

The rearrangement uses TRBV2 and TRBJ2-7; 7 nucleotides line up with TRBD1. V was pared by 5 bases and J by 5 bases, with 3 bases of the junction left unmatched. The CDR3 runs 12 residues. Looked up from germline, CDR1 is SNHLY and CDR2 is FYNNEI. CDR3 sequence: CASSRDSHEQYF. The CDR3 DNA reads TGTGCCAGCAGTCGGGACAGCCACGAGCAGTACTTC.